These T cell receptor beta chains were read from a single sample in a study of cytotoxic CD8 clonotypes in ibrutinib-treated CLL. The table came from immunoSEQ multiplex PCR; TCRdb's copy has only in-frame clones and leaves some out. The sample lists under 8,000 clones; 60% to 80% were seen once. Sample: PBMCs, taken before ibrutinib treatment. These receptors all stem from a human donor with chronic lymphocytic leukemia. Both conserved end residues are part of each CDR3. D genes are given only for firm matches. Clone sizes are given selectively: once, few, many, or a class where the clone is expanded.

DNA | CDR3 | size | D | J | V
TGTGCCAGCAGCCAAGATTGGCGGGAGTCATACGAGCAGTACTTC | CASSQDWRESYEQYF | . | TRBD2 | TRBJ2-7 | TRBV4-2
TGCGCCAGCACCCCGGGGGGGAAAGATACGCAGTATTTT | CASTPGGKDTQYF | once | TRBD2 | TRBJ2-3 | TRBV5-1
TGCGCCAGCAGCTTGGCCGGGACATCTTCTGGAAACACCATATATTTT | CASSLAGTSSGNTIYF | . | . | TRBJ1-3 | TRBV5-1
TGTGCCAGCAGCTGGGGGGACCCTCGGGGATTTGGCTACACCTTC | CASSWGDPRGFGYTF | . | . | TRBJ1-2 | TRBV5-4
TGTGCCAGCAGCCAGTTCCGAGGGGAAAAGTACTTC | CASSQFRGEKYF | . | . | TRBJ2-4 | TRBV14
TGTGCCAGCAGAGAAAAGGGACACGGGTGGTATGGCTACACCTTC | CASREKGHGWYGYTF | . | . | TRBJ1-2 | TRBV21-1
TGCGCCAGCAGCCCTTCACAGGGGGCGGAGTACACTGAAGCTTTCTTT | CASSPSQGAEYTEAFF | . | TRBD1 | TRBJ1-1 | TRBV5-1
TGTGCCAGCAGCCAAGTATCCACATCCCGTGGCTACACCTTC | CASSQVSTSRGYTF | . | . | TRBJ1-2 | TRBV14
TGTGCCAGCAGCGTAGGGGTCGGGGAGCTGTTTTTT | CASSVGVGELFF | . | . | TRBJ2-2 | TRBV9
TGCAGCGTCGGTATGCGGGTCGGAGACAGGCCTTCCTACGAGCAGTACTTC | CSVGMRVGDRPSYEQYF | . | . | TRBJ2-7 | TRBV29-1
TGTGCCAGCAGCAAAGCGCTGACAGGGGACCACTATGGCTACACCTTC | CASSKALTGDHYGYTF | . | . | TRBJ1-2 | TRBV21-1
TGTGCCAGCAGCGTAGGGGGGCCTATGAACACTGAAGCTTTCTTT | CASSVGGPMNTEAFF | . | . | TRBJ1-1 | TRBV9
TGTGCCAGCTATTGGCTACCAGGAAAGACCTATGGCTACACCTTC | CASYWLPGKTYGYTF | . | . | TRBJ1-2 | TRBV5-4
TGTGCCAGCAGTTACGGGGCAGGGTCAGTTGAAGCTTTCTTT | CASSYGAGSVEAFF | once | . | TRBJ1-1 | TRBV6-5
TGTGCCAGCTCACCAATTCCTTGGGGTTCGGGATATGGCTACACCTTC | CASSPIPWGSGYGYTF | few | . | TRBJ1-2 | TRBV18
TGTGCCAGCAGCTCTGACGGCTCATACACTGAAGCTTTCTTT | CASSSDGSYTEAFF | once | . | TRBJ1-1 | TRBV11-2
TGCGCCAGCAGCCAAGATCGGGGGACCTACAATGAGCAGTTCTTC | CASSQDRGTYNEQFF | . | . | TRBJ2-1 | TRBV4-1
TGTGCCAGCAGACGGGATGGGGGGCGCTTGGAGCAGTACTTC | CASRRDGGRLEQYF | . | . | TRBJ2-7 | TRBV6-6
TGCGCCAGCAGCTTGGTCGGGCCGAACTCCTACAATGAGCAGTTCTTC | CASSLVGPNSYNEQFF | . | . | TRBJ2-1 | TRBV5-1
TGTGCCAGCAGTGACATCAGGGCTGGAAACACCATATATTTT | CASSDIRAGNTIYF | . | . | TRBJ1-3 | TRBV25-1
TGTGCCATCAGTTCGGCGGGAAACACCATATATTTT | CAISSAGNTIYF | . | . | TRBJ1-3 | TRBV10-3
TGTGCCAGCAGTTCCCAAGGGCGGGACCACTACAATGAGCAGTTCTTC | CASSSQGRDHYNEQFF | . | . | TRBJ2-1 | TRBV25-1
TGTGCCCTCTTAACAGGGGAGTCCTACGAGCAGTACTTC | CALLTGESYEQYF | few | TRBD1 | TRBJ2-7 | TRBV2
TGTGCCAGCAGTCCCGGAACTAGCGGGTTCGACGAGCAGTACTTC | CASSPGTSGFDEQYF | . | TRBD2 | TRBJ2-7 | TRBV6-5
TGTGCCAGCAGCCAGGGACTAACCCTTCAAGAGACCCAGTACTTC | CASSQGLTLQETQYF | . | TRBD2 | TRBJ2-5 | TRBV6-6
TGCGCCAGCAGTGAGTACGCAGGGGTGAACGAGCAGTACTTC | CASSEYAGVNEQYF | few | . | TRBJ2-7 | TRBV10-1
TGTGCCAACGAGACTAGCGGGAGGTTATACTACGAGCAGTACTTC | CANETSGRLYYEQYF | few | . | TRBJ2-7 | TRBV21-1
TGTGCCAGCAGTTACGCGGCAGCCAAGCTGTTTTTT | CASSYAAAKLFF | . | . | TRBJ1-4 | TRBV6-6
TGTGCCACCAGCAGATCCCTTGGGACAGAGAACACTGAAGCTTTCTTT | CATSRSLGTENTEAFF | . | TRBD1 | TRBJ1-1 | TRBV15
TGTGCCAGTAGTATAGATCGTCAGGGGGCACGGAGCTATGGCTACACCTTC | CASSIDRQGARSYGYTF | once | TRBD1 | TRBJ1-2 | TRBV19
TGCGCCAGCAGCTGGGACAGGGGAAACTACACCTTC | CASSWDRGNYTF | medium-sized | TRBD1 | TRBJ1-2 | TRBV5-1
TGTGCCTGGAGTGTCCAGGGTCTGGAAGCTTTCTTT | CAWSVQGLEAFF | once | . | TRBJ1-1 | TRBV30
TGTGCCAGCTCACCAGGACAAGGGTATGGCTACACCTTC | CASSPGQGYGYTF | few | . | TRBJ1-2 | TRBV18
TGCGCCAGCAGCTCCGGGACAGGGGGACTTGGTTATGGCTACACCTTC | CASSSGTGGLGYGYTF | . | TRBD1 | TRBJ1-2 | TRBV5-1
TGTGCCAGCAGTCAAGCGGTATCTAACTACGAGCAGTACTTC | CASSQAVSNYEQYF | . | . | TRBJ2-7 | TRBV27
TGCGCCAGCAGCTTGTTTAGCGGGGACTCTGGGGCCAACGTCCTGACTTTC | CASSLFSGDSGANVLTF | once | TRBD2 | TRBJ2-6 | TRBV5-1
TGTGCCAGCAGGTATGGTGGACTAGCGGTAAACCTTGAGGCCTTCAATGAGCAGTTCTTC | CASRYGGLAVNLEAFNEQFF | . | TRBD2 | TRBJ2-1 | TRBV7-8
TGTGCCAGTTCCTTCTACCGGTCACAAGAGACCCAGTACTTC | CASSFYRSQETQYF | medium-sized | . | TRBJ2-5 | TRBV19
TGTGCCAGTAGGTATGACTATGGCTACACCTTC | CASRYDYGYTF | few | . | TRBJ1-2 | TRBV19
TGTGCCAGCTCAGCTCAGGCTAGGGGAAGTTACGAGCAGTACTTC | CASSAQARGSYEQYF | . | . | TRBJ2-7 | TRBV18
TGTGCCTGGAGTGGGGGGTATAGCAATCAGCCCCAGCATTTT | CAWSGGYSNQPQHF | . | . | TRBJ1-5 | TRBV30
TGCAGCGTTTTATGGGGTGACGAGCAGTACTTC | CSVLWGDEQYF | . | . | TRBJ2-7 | TRBV29-1
TGTGCCAGCAGACAGACAGGGTCCCAGCATTCACCCCTCCACTTT | CASRQTGSQHSPLHF | . | TRBD1 | TRBJ1-6 | TRBV6-6
TGCGCCAGCAGCCGCCACATCAGGGGTAGCCTCCAAGAGACCCAGTACTTC | CASSRHIRGSLQETQYF | . | . | TRBJ2-5 | TRBV5-1
TGTGCCAGTAGTGACAGGGTGAACTACGAGCAGTACTTC | CASSDRVNYEQYF | . | TRBD1 | TRBJ2-7 | TRBV19
TGTGCCAGCAGCGTAAACAACCGCTACTACAATGAGCAGTTCTTC | CASSVNNRYYNEQFF | . | . | TRBJ2-1 | TRBV7-3
TGTGCCAGCAGCCAAATATTTAGGAACACTGAAGCTTTCTTT | CASSQIFRNTEAFF | . | . | TRBJ1-1 | TRBV4-1